This entry lists 8 T cell receptor beta chains sequenced from one sample in a study of shared clonotypes between healthy human individuals. CD45RO negativity and positive selection for CCR7 defined naive CD8 cells, a population that excluded terminally differentiated effector memory CD45RA+ cells. Produced via immunoSEQ multiplex PCR; TCRdb's table is partial and in-frame only. The sample includes some 630,000 clones, about 95% of them seen just once. The material sequenced was naive CD8+ T cells sorted from blood. All receptors derive from a woman aged 25 to 45 in good health.

The chain joins TRBV18 to TRBJ2-3, with 10 bases identical to TRBD2. The V and J ends lost 2 bases and 4 bases, in that order; junction bases with no gene match: 0. The CDR3 is made up of 14 amino acids. Germline CDR1 KGHSH, CDR2 LQKENI. CDR3 coding DNA: TGTGCCAGCTCACCAGGGACTAGCGCAGATACGCAGTATTTT. Its protein is CASSPGTSADTQYF.

V gene TRBV27 combines with J gene TRBJ2-1; D perhaps matches TRBD1 (5 bases). The CDR3 runs 12 residues. CDR1 and CDR2 from the germline V gene are MNHEY and SMNVEV (reference sequence). V dropped 6 bases and J dropped 7 bases, with 10 bases sitting between them. The CDR3 nucleotides are TGTGCCAGCAGAGCAGGGTGGAATGAGCAGTTCTTC. Translated: CASRAGWNEQFF.

The chain employs TRBV5-1 and TRBJ2-1, with 9 bases lining up with TRBD1. Germline CDR1 and CDR2: SGHRS and YFSETQ. CDR3 length equals 15 residues. Trimming at V came to 2 bases and at J to 8 bases, leaving 8 bases not matched to a gene. CDR3 in DNA: TGCGCCAGCAGCTTCTTGGGACAGGGATTCCATGAGCAGTTCTTC. It specifies CASSFLGQGFHEQFF.

The rearrangement uses TRBV28 and TRBJ2-7; D uncertain. The CDR3 runs 12 residues. Trimming removed 3 bases from V and 5 bases from J, with 8 bases in between. In germline, CDR1 is MDHEN, CDR2 SYDVKM. CDR3 coding DNA: TGTGCCAGCAGTTTGATGGGCGACGAGCAGTACTTC. Its translation: CASSLMGDEQYF. The full variable domain, in which reference TRBV28 and TRBJ2-7 provide the parts outside the CDR3, is DVKVTQSSRYLVKRTGEKVFLECVQDMDHENMFWYRQDPGLGLRLIYFSYDVKMKEKGDIPEGYSVSREKKERFSLILESASTNQTSMYLCASSLMGDEQYFGPGTRLTVT.

The rearrangement links TRBV27 to TRBJ2-1; 7 bases are a match to TRBD1. The CDR3 is 13 amino acids. Trimming removed 5 bases from V and 10 bases from J; junction bases left unmatched: 8. Germline CDR1 MNHEY, CDR2 SMNVEV (reference sequence). This CDR3 reads CASSGDRFWEQFF. The CDR3 DNA is TGTGCCAGCAGTGGGGACAGATTTTGGGAGCAGTTCTTC.

The rearrangement uses TRBV5-6 and TRBJ2-2; D remains ambiguous. V lost 4 bases and J lost 3, with 13 bases in between. The germline CDR1 and CDR2 sequences are SGHDT and YYEEEE. This CDR3 has 15 residues. Here the CDR3 DNA reads TGTGCCAGCAGCCCCGATCGGGTCCACACCGGGGAGCTGTTTTTT. It translates to CASSPDRVHTGELFF.

The chain joins TRBV28 to TRBJ1-1, with D maybe TRBD1 (6 bases). V lost 7 bases and J 4 bases, leaving 16 bases between the germline ends. CDR1 and CDR2 from the germline V gene are MDHEN and SYDVKM. The CDR3 is 14 residues long. The CDR3, as DNA: TGTGCCAGCACCCAACAGGGCTGGGGCACTGAAGCTTTCTTT. This encodes CASTQQGWGTEAFF.

This clone was observed a handful of times. The same CDR3 arises from other DNA sequences in this sample as well. The chain carries TRBV10-1 and TRBJ2-7; D is unclear. The ends were cut back, 3 bases at V and 3 bases at J, with 3 bases in the middle. From germline, CDR1 is WNHNN and CDR2 SYGVQD (reference sequence). This CDR3 is built from 11 residues. The CDR3 loop reads CASSDNYEQYF. CDR3 DNA sequence: TGCGCCAGCAGTGACAACTACGAGCAGTACTTC.